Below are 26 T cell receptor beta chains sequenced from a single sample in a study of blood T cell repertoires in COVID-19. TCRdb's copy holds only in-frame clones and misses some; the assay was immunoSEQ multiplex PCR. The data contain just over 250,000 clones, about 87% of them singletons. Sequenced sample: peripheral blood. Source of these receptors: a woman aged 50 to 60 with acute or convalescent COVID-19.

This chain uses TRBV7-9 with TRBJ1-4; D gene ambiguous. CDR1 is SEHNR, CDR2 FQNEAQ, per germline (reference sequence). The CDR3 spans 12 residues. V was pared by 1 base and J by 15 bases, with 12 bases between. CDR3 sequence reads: CASSLEGGPMFF. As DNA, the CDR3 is TGTGCCAGCAGCTTAGAAGGAGGGCCGATGTTTTTT.

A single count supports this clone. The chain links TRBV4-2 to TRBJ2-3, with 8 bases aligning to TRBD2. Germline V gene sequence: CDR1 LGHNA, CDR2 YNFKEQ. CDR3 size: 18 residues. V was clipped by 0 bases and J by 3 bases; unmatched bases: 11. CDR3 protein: CASSQDVGLGRETDTQYF. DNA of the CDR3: TGTGCCAGCAGCCAAGATGTGGGACTAGGGAGAGAAACAGATACGCAGTATTTT.

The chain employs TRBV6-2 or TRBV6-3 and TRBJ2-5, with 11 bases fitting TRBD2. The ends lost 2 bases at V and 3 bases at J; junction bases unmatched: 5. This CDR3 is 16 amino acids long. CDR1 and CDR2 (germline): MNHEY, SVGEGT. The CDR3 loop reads CASSYPLAGAKETQYF. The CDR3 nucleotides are TGTGCCAGCAGTTACCCACTAGCGGGGGCGAAAGAGACCCAGTACTTC.

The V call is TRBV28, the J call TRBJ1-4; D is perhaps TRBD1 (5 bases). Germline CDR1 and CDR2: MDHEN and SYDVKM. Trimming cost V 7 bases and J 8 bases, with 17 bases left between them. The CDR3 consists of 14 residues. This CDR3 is CASNFGTEGEKLFF. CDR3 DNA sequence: TGTGCCAGCAACTTCGGGACGGAGGGAGAAAAACTGTTTTTT.

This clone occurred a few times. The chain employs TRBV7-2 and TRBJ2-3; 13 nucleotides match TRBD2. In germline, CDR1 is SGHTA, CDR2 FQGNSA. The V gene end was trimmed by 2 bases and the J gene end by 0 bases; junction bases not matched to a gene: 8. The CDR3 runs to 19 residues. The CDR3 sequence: CASSLHGLAGASSTDTQYF. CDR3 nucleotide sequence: TGTGCCAGCAGCTTACACGGACTAGCGGGAGCCTCTAGCACAGATACGCAGTATTTT.

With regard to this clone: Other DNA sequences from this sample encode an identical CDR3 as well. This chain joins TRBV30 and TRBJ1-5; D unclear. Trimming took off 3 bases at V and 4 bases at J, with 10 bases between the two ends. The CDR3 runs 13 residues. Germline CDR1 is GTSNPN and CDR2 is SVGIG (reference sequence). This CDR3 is CAWSGGSNQPQHF. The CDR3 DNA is TGTGCCTGGAGCGGAGGGAGTAATCAGCCCCAGCATTTT.

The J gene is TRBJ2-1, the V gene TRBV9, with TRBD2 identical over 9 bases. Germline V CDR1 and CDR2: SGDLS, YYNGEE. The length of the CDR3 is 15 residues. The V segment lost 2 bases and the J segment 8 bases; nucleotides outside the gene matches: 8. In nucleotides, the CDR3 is TGTGCCAGCAGCGTGACCTCGCGGGAGGGCGATGAGCAGTTCTTC. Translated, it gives CASSVTSREGDEQFF.

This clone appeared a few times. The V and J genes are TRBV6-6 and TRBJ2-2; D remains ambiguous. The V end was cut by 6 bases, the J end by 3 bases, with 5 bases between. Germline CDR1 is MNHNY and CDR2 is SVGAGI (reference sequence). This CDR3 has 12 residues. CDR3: CASRRDTGELFF. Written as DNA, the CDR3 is TGTGCCAGCAGACGGGACACCGGGGAGCTGTTTTTT.

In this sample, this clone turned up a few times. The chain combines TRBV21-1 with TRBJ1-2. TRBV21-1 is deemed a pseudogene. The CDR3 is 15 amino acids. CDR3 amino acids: CASSTRESRTLGYTF. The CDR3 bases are TGTGCCAGCAGCACCCGGGAATCTCGAACTTTAGGCTACACCTTC.

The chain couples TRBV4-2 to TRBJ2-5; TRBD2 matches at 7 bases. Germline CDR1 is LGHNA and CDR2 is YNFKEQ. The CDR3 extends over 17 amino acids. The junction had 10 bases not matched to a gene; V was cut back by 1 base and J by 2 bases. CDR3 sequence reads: CASSQVGAGSSQETQYF. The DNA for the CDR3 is TGTGCCAGCAGCCAAGTTGGAGCGGGATCTTCACAAGAGACCCAGTACTTC.

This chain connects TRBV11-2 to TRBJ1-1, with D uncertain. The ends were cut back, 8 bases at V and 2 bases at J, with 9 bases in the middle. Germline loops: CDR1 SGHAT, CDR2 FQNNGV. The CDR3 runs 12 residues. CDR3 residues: CASALGNTEAFF. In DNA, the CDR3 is TGTGCCAGCGCTCTGGGCAACACTGAAGCTTTCTTT.

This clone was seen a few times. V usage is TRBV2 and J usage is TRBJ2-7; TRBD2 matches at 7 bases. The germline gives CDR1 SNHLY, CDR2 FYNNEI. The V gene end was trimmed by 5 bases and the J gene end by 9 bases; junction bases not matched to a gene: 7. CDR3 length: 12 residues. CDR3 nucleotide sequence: TGTGCCAGCAGTCCCCTACGGGGGGTGCAGTACTTC. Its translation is CASSPLRGVQYF.

Here the CDR3 DNA reads TGTGCCAGCACCGAGCGACAGCCCAATCAGCCCCAGCATTTT. It encodes CASTERQPNQPQHF. The chain couples TRBV28 to TRBJ1-5, with D tentatively TRBD1 (5 bases). This CDR3 region has 14 residues. V lost 7 bases and J lost 3, with 13 bases in between. Germline V gives CDR1 MDHEN, CDR2 SYDVKM.

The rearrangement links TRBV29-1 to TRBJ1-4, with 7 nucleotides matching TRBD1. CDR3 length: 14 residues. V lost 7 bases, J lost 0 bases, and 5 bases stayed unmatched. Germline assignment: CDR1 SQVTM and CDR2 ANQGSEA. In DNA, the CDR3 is TGCAGCGCTAGAGGGACAGCAACTAATGAAAAACTGTTTTTT. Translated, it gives CSARGTATNEKLFF.

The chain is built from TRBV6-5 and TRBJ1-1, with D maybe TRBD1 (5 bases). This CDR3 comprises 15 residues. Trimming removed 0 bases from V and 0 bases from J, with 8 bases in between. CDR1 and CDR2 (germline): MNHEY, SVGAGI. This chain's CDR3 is CASSYSTVLNTEAFF. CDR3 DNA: TGTGCCAGCAGTTACTCGACAGTTCTGAACACTGAAGCTTTCTTT.

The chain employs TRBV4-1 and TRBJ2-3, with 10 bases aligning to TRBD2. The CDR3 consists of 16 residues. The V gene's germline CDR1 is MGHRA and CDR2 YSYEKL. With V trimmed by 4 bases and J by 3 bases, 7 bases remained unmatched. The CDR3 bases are TGCGCCAGCAGCCCCCTAGCGGGAGTCACAACAGATACGCAGTATTTT. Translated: CASSPLAGVTTDTQYF.

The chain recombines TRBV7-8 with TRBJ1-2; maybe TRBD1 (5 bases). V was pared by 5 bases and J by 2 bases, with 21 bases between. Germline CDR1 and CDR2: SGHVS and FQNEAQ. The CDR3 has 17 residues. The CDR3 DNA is TGTGCCAGCAGCCCAACGGGGGGGGATCTGTACAACTATGGCTACACCTTC. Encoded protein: CASSPTGGDLYNYGYTF.

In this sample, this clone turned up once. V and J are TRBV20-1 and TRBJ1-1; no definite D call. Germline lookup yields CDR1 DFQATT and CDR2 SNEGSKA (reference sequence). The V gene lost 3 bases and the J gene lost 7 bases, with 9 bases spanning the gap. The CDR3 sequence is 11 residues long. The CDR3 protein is CSASSVIEAFF. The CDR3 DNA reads TGCAGTGCTAGCAGCGTTATTGAAGCTTTCTTT.

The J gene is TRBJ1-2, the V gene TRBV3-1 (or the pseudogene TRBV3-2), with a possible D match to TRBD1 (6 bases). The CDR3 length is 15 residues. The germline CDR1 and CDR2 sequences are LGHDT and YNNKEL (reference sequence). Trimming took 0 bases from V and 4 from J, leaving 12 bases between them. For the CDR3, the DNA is TGTGCCAGCAGCCAAGATTTCGGGGACACCTATGGCTACACCTTC. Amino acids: CASSQDFGDTYGYTF.

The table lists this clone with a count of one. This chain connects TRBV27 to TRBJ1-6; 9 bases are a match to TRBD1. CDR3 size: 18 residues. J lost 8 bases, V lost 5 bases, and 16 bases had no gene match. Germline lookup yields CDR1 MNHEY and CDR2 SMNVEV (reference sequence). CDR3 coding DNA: TGTGCCAGCAGTATTGTCCCGGGACAGGGCCGGGGCCATTCACCCCTCCACTTT. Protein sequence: CASSIVPGQGRGHSPLHF.

The CDR3: CASSYLGGENEQFF. The CDR3 nucleotides read TGTGCCAGCAGTTACTTGGGGGGAGAGAATGAGCAGTTCTTC. The gene calls are TRBV6-6 and TRBJ2-1; D is perhaps TRBD2 (6 bases). Germline assignment: CDR1 MNHNY and CDR2 SVGAGI (reference sequence). This CDR3 contains 14 residues. V lost 1 base and J lost 7, with 11 bases in between.

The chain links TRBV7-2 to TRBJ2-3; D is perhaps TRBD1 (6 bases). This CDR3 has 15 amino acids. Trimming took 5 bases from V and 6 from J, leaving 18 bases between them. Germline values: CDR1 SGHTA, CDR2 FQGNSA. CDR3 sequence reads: CASSTTGLGKDTQYF. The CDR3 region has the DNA TGTGCCAGCAGCACCACAGGGTTGGGGAAGGATACGCAGTATTTT.

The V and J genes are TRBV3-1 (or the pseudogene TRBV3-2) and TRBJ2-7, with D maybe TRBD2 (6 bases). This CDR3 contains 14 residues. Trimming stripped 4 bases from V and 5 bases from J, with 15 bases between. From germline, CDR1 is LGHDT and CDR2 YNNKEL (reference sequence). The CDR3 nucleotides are TGTGCCAGCAGCCCTGACTTTAGCGGTCACGAGCAGTACTTC. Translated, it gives CASSPDFSGHEQYF.

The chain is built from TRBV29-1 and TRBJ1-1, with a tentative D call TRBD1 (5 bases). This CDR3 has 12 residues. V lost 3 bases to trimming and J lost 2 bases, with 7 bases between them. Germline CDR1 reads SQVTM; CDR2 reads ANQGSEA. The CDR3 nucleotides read TGCAGCGTTGATCGGACAAACACTGAAGCTTTCTTT. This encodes CSVDRTNTEAFF.

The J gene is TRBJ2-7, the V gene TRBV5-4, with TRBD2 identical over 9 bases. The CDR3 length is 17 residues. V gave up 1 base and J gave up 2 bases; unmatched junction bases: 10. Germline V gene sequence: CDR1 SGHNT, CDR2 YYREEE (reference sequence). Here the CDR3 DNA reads TGTGCCAGCAGCTTGCAGGTTGGCGGGAGGGGACCCTACGAGCAGTACTTC. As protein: CASSLQVGGRGPYEQYF.

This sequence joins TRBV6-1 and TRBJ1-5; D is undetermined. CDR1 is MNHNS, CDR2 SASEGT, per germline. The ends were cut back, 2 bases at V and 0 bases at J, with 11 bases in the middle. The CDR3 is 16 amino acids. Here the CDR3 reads CASSEMRDYSNQPQHF. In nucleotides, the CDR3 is TGTGCCAGCAGTGAAATGAGGGATTATAGCAATCAGCCCCAGCATTTT.